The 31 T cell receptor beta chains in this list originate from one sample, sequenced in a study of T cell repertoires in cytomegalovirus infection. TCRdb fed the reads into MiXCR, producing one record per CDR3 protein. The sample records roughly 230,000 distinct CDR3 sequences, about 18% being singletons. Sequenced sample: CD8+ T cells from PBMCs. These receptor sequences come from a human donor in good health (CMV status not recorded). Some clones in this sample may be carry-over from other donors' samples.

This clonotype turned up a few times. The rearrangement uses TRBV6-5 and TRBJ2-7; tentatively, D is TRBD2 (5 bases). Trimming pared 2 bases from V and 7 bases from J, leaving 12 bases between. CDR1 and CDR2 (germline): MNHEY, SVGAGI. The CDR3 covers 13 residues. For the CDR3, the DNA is TGTGCCAGCAGTTACCGGGGTTCAGGAGAGCAGTACTTC. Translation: CASSYRGSGEQYF.

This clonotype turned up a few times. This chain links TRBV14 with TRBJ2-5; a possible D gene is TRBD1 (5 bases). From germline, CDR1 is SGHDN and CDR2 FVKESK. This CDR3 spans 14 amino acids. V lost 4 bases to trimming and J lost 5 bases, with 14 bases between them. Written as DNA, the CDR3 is TGTGCCAGCAGCCTCTTCGGAAGGGGCGAGACCCAGTACTTC. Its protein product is CASSLFGRGETQYF.

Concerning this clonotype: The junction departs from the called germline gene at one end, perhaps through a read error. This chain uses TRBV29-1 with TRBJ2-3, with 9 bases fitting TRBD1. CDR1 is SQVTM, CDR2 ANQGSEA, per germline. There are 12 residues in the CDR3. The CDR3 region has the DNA TGCAGCGTTGAACTCCGGGACAGGGCTGAGAATTTT. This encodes CSVELRDRAENF.

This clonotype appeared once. The CDR3 DNA follows: TGTGCCAGCAGCTTCCGCGCAGGGGGCCTCACAGATACGCAGTATTTT. It is translated as CASSFRAGGLTDTQYF. The chain links TRBV27 to TRBJ2-3; 8 bases map to TRBD1. From germline, CDR1 is MNHEY and CDR2 SMNVEV (reference sequence). The V gene end was trimmed by 6 bases and the J gene end by 2 bases; junction bases not matched to a gene: 10. The CDR3 length is 16 residues.

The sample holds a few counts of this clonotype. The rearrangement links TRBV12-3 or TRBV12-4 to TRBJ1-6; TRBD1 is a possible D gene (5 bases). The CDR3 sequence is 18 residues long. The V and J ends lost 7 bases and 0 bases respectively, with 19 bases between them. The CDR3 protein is CASTHSVGGSSYNSPLHF. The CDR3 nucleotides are TGTGCCAGCACCCACTCTGTCGGGGGGAGCTCCTATAATTCACCCCTCCACTTT.

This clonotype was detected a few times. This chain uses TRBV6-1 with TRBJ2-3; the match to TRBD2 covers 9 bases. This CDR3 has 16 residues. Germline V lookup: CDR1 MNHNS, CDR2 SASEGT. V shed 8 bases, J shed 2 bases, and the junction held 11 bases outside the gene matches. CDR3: CASGGLAGGATDTQYF. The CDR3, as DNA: TGTGCCAGCGGAGGGCTGGCGGGGGGGGCCACAGATACGCAGTATTTT.

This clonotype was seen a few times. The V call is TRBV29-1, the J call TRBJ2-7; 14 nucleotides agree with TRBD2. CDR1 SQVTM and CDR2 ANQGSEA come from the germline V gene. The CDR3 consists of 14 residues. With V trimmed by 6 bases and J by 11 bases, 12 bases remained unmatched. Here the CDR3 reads CSVDPGLAGEVEYF. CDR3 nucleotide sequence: TGCAGCGTCGATCCGGGACTAGCGGGGGAGGTGGAGTACTTC.

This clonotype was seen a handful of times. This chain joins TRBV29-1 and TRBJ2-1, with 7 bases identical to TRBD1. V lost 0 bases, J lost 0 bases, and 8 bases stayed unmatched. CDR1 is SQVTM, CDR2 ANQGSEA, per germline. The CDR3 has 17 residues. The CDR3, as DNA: TGCAGCGTTGAAGACCCGGACTCAGGGGGCTCCTACAATGAGCAGTTCTTC. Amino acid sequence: CSVEDPDSGGSYNEQFF.

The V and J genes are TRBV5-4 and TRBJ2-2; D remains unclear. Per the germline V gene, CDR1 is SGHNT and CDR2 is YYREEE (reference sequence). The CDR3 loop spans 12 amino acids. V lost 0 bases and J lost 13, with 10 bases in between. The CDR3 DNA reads TGTGCCAGCAGCTTGGGATTGTCTCGGCTGTTTTTT. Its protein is CASSLGLSRLFF.

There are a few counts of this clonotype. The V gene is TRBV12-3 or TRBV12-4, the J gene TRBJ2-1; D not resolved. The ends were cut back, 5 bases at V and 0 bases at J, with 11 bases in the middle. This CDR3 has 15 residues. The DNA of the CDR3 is TGTGCCAGCAGTCCGGCTGGAAGCTCCTACAATGAGCAGTTCTTC. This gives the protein CASSPAGSSYNEQFF.

The CDR3 DNA reads as TGTGCCACTCTACTAGCGGGGGATACCAATGAGCAGTTCTTC. Translated, it gives CATLLAGDTNEQFF. The rearrangement joins TRBV2 to TRBJ2-1, with 11 bases aligning to TRBD2. The germline V gene has CDR1 SNHLY and CDR2 FYNNEI. V was clipped by 10 bases and J by 6 bases; unmatched bases: 8. This CDR3 has 14 amino acids.

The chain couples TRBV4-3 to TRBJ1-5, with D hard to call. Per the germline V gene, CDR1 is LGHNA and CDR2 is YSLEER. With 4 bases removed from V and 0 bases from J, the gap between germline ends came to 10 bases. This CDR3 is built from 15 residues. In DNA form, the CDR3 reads TGCGCCAGCAGCCCCGACGGCTATAGCAATCAGCCCCAGCATTTT. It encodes CASSPDGYSNQPQHF.

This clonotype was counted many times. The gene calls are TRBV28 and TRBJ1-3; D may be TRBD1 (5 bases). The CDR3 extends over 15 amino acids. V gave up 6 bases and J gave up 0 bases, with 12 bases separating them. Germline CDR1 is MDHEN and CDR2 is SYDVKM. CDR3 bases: TGTGCCAGCAGACACACAGGTAACTCTGGAAACACCATATATTTT. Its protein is CASRHTGNSGNTIYF.

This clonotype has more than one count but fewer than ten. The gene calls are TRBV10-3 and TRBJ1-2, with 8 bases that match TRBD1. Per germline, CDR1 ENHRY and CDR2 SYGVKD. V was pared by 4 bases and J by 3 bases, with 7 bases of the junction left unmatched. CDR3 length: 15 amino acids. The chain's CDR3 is CAISAPTGEDYGYTF. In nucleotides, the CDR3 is TGTGCCATCAGTGCCCCGACAGGGGAGGACTATGGCTACACCTTC.

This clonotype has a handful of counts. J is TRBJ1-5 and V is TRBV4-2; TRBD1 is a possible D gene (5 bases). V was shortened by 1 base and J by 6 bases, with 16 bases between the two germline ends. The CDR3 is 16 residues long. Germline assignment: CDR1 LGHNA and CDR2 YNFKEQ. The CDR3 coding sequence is TGTGCCAGCAGCCAAGGGGAGGGCAGGGAAGGTCAGCCCCAGCATTTT. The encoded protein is CASSQGEGREGQPQHF.

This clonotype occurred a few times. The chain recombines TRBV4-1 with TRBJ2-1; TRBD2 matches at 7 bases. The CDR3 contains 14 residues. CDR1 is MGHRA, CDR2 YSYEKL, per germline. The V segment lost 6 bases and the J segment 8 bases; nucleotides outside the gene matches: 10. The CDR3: CASSPGLVVYEQFF. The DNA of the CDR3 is TGCGCCAGCAGTCCAGGACTAGTCGTGTATGAGCAGTTCTTC.

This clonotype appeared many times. CDR3 protein: CASSPFPGELFF. The CDR3, as DNA: TGTGCCAGCAGCCCTTTTCCCGGGGAGCTGTTTTTT. The chain employs TRBV7-6 and TRBJ2-2; the D is unclear. CDR3 length: 12 residues. Between the trimmed V and J ends, which lost 5 bases and 6 bases, there was a span of 7 bases. Germline assignment: CDR1 SGHVS and CDR2 FNYEAQ.

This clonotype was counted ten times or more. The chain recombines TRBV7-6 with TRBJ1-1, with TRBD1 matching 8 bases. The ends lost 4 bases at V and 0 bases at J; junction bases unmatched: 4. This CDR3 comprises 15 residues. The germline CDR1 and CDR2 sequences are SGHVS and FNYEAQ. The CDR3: CASSSYRGLNTEAFF. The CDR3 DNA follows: TGTGCCAGCAGCTCCTACAGGGGGTTGAACACTGAAGCTTTCTTT.

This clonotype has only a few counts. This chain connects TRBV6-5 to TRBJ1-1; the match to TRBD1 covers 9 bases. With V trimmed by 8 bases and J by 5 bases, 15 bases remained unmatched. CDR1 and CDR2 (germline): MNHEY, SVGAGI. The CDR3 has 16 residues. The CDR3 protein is CASLQTGGALGTEAFF. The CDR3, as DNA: TGTGCCAGCCTTCAAACAGGGGGCGCCTTGGGGACTGAAGCTTTCTTT.

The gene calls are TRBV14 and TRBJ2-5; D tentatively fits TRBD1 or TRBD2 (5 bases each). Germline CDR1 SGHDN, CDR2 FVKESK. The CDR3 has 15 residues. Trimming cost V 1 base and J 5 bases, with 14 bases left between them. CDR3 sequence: CASSQAWDQMETQYF. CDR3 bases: TGTGCCAGCAGCCAAGCCTGGGACCAGATGGAGACCCAGTACTTC. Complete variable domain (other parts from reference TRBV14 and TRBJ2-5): EAGVTQFPSHSVIEKGQTVTLRCDPISGHDNLYWYRRVMGKEIKFLLHFVKESKQDESGMPNNRFLAERTGGTYSTLKVQPAELEDSGVYFCASSQAWDQMETQYFGPGTRLLVL.

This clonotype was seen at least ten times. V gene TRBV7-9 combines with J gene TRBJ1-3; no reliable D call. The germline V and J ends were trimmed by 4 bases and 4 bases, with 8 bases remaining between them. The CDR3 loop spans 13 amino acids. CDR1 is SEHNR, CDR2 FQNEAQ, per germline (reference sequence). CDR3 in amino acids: CASSSQPGNTIYF. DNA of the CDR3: TGTGCCAGCAGCTCCCAACCCGGAAACACCATATATTTT. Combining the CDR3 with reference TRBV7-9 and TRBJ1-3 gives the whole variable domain DTGVSQNPRHKITKRGQNVTFRCDPISEHNRLYWYRQTLGQGPEFLTYFQNEAQLEKSRLLSDRFSAERPKGSFSTLEIQRTEQGDSAMYLCASSSQPGNTIYFGEGSWLTVV.

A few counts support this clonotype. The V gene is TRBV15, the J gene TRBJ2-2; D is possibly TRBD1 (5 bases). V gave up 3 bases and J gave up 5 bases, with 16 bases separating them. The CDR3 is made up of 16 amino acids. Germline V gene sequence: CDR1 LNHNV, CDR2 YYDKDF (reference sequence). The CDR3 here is CATSSFGHVLTGELFF. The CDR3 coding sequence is TGTGCCACCAGCAGTTTCGGACACGTCCTGACCGGGGAGCTGTTTTTT.

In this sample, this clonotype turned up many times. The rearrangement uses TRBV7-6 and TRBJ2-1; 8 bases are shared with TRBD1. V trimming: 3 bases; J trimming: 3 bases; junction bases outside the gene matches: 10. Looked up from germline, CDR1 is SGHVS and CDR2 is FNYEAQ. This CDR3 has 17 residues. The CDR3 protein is CASSFSTGTGGYNEQFF. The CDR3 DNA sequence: TGTGCCAGCAGCTTTAGTACCGGGACAGGAGGCTACAATGAGCAGTTCTTC.

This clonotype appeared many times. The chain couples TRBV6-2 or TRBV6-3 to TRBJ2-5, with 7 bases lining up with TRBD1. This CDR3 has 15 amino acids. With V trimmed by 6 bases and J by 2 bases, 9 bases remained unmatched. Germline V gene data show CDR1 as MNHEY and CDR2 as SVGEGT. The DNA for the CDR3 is TGTGCCAGCAGGAACAGGGGCGCTCCTCAAGAGACCCAGTACTTC. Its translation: CASRNRGAPQETQYF.

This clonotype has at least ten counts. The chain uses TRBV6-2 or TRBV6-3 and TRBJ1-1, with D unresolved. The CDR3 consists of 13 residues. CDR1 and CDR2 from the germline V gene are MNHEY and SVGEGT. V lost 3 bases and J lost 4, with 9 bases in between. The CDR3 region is CASSYNPSTEAFF. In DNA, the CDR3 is TGTGCCAGCAGTTATAATCCTAGCACTGAAGCTTTCTTT.

CDR3 residues: CSARNRGGVYNEQFF. In DNA form, the CDR3 reads TGCAGTGCTAGGAATAGGGGCGGGGTTTACAATGAGCAGTTCTTC. This rearrangement joins TRBV20-1 to TRBJ2-1; D possibly corresponds to TRBD2 (6 bases). The V gene lost 3 bases and the J gene lost 4 bases, with 16 bases spanning the gap. CDR1 is DFQATT, CDR2 SNEGSKA, per germline (reference sequence). This CDR3 has 15 residues.

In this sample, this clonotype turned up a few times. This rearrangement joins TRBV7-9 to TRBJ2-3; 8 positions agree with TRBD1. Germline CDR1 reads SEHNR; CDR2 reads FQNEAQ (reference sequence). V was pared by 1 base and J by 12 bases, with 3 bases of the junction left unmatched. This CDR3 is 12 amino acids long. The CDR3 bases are TGTGCCAGCAGCTTAGGGACAGGGTTCCAGTATTTT. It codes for CASSLGTGFQYF.

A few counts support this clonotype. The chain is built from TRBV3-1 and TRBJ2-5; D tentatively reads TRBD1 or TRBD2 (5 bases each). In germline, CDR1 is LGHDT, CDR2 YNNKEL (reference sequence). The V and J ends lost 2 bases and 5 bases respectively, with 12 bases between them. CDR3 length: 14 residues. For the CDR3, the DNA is TGTGCCAGCAGCCAATGGGGGTCGGGGGAGACCCAGTACTTC. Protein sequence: CASSQWGSGETQYF.

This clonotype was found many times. The CDR3, as DNA: TGTGCCAGCAGCGCAATAGGGGGGGTCCAAGAGACCCAGTACTTC. Its protein is CASSAIGGVQETQYF. The chain links TRBV7-2 to TRBJ2-5; D is possibly TRBD2 (7 bases). The V end was cut by 5 bases, the J end by 1 base, with 14 bases between. This CDR3 is built from 15 residues. CDR1 and CDR2 (germline): SGHTA, FQGNSA.

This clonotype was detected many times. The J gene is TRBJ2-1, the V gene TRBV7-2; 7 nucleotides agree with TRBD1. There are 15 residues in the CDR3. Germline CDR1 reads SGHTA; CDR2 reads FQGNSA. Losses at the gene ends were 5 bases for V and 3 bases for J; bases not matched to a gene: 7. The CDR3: CASSQSGQLYNEQFF. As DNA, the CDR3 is TGTGCCAGCAGCCAATCGGGACAGCTCTACAATGAGCAGTTCTTC.

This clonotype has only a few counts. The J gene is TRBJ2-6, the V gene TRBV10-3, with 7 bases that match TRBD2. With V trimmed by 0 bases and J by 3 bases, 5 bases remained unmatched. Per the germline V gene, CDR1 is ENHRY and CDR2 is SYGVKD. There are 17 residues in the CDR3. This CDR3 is CAISESLSGDGANVLTF. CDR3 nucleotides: TGTGCCATCAGTGAGTCGTTGAGCGGGGATGGGGCCAACGTCCTGACTTTC.